These T cell receptor beta chains were read from a single sample in a study of blood T cell repertoires in COVID-19. Produced via immunoSEQ multiplex PCR; TCRdb's table is partial and in-frame only. This table has 450,000 or so clones, roughly 90% appearing once. Material for sequencing was peripheral blood. Receptors originate from a man in his late teens or twenties with COVID-19, enrolled during active disease. CDR3s include the opening cysteine and the closing phenylalanine or tryptophan. The D gene is left open where the match is weak.

v_call d_call cdr3_aa
TRBV7-3 - CASSLRGSGELFF
TRBV19 TRBD2 CASSVSGSGYEQYF
TRBV7-9 - CASSFMNTEAFF
TRBV5-1 - CASRTTVVPIDTQYF
TRBV4-1 - CASSQVGPGITEAFF
TRBV10-1 TRBD1 CASFCFRDRALDEQFF
TRBV2 TRBD2 CASSPSGTSEETQYF
TRBV21-1 - CASSNPREDTEAFF
TRBV30 - CAWSVLSGNSPLHF
TRBV7-3 TRBD1 CASSPRRQGGNTEAFF
TRBV5-1 TRBD1 CASSFRQGADTQYF
TRBV30 - CAWNGGGWETQYF
TRBV5-4 TRBD2 CAGNSGGVSTDTQYF
TRBV9 - CASSPSAHTQYF
TRBV6-1 - CASSDQRDTQYF
TRBV10-2 - CASRLGEYNEQFF
TRBV15 TRBD2 CATSETVAGLTDTQYF
TRBV5-1 TRBD2 CASTPPGLAGRADTQYF
TRBV5-1 - CASSLFQAPQQETQYF
TRBV9 - CASSKQGNPDTQYF
TRBV24-1 - CATSDVGYRTSTGELFF
TRBV7-2 - CASSLMGLNTEAFF